This T cell receptor beta chain was identified during a study of blood T cell repertoires in COVID-19 (dated by TCRdb to the early 2020s). Context from the whole study: Samples from collaborators originated in the United States, Italy and Spain and spanned both the acute and convalescent phases of COVID-19. The material from the prospective study consisted of cDNA or gDNA derived from T cells, B-cell-depleted T cells, or PBMCs. Deeply sampled blood TCRbeta repertoires from subjects exposed to, actively infected with, or recovered from COVID-19 were included in the dataset. The repertoires were released in a freely available public database intended as a resource for research on the immune response to SARS-CoV-2. The samples were drawn from the first 160 participants of the ongoing ImmuneRACE study and from 950 to 1,500 subjects provided by 6 global collaborators. A de-identified subject ID, COVID-19 status, age in years and sex were almost always included in the sample metadata. Where available, HLA class I and class II types were taken from metadata supplied by the sample provider and were not determined by assay-based typing.

This clone was recorded a few times. No antigen is known for it. No much larger clone is present one base from it, and per-base qualities are unavailable. The immunoSEQ Assay, a bias-controlled multiplex PCR, was used to amplify TCRbeta CDR3 regions from genomic DNA. In the source study's methods: The number of nucleated cells in each sample was estimated from the amplification of reference gene primers within the assay. To quantify the absolute abundance of each unique TCRbeta CDR3 rearrangement, sequence reads were collapsed and filtered. For each sample, productive Simpson clonality was calculated as the square root of Simpson's diversity index over productive rearrangements. TCRdb re-hosts the immuneACCESS table, in-frame sequences only. Its copies lack some clones; in the studies checked, an unresolved V gene accounts for under half of them, and the cause for the rest is not known. V, J and clone size derive from that table, while D and trimming were established from the DNA sequence. The sample contains over 50,000 clones, roughly 87% of them found a single time. Of the sample, 10% falls within the top ten clones.

The collaborating institutions used their own protocols to collect whole blood in K2EDTA tubes. For TCRbeta analysis, collaborator samples were shipped as frozen whole blood, as isolated PBMCs, or as DNA extracted from either sample type. The study at large found these results: The quantity of clinical and demographic metadata differed by source and by participant and was supplied without curation.

The CDR3 runs 15 amino acids, cysteine and phenylalanine included. Of the read, only the CDR3 DNA is kept; its 45 bases are in frame from base 1. CDR1 KGHSH and CDR2 LQKENI are derived from the germline V gene. Trimming takes 3 bases from V and 0 bases from J, and the germline ends sit 11 bases apart. The sequence derives from a human donor in a cohort sampled during active COVID-19. Recombination linked TRBV18 to TRBJ1-1; perhaps TRBD1 is the D gene, with 6 bases matching. Material for sequencing was peripheral blood. In nucleotides, the sequence is TGTGCCAGCTCACCCCCCTGGACAGTGAACACTGAAGCTTTCTTT. The resulting protein is CASSPPWTVNTEAFF.